This T cell receptor beta chain was sequenced during a study of low-dose radiotherapy and immunotherapy resistance in tumors. First-strand cDNA used TRAV- and TRBV-specific primers, covering alpha and beta chains. The PCR that amplified TCRs ran for about 18 cycles, relying on a constant-region primer and a V-primer adapter. MiXCR, applied by TCRdb to the reads, yields one record per CDR3 protein. Among about 20,000 distinct CDR3 sequences listed, approximately 79% were seen once. The patients who were eligible all carried advanced solid tumors that lacked tumor-infiltrating lymphocytes, meaning the tumors were TIL-negative. The junction had 8 bases not matched to a gene; V was cut back by 5 bases and J by 4 bases. The CDR3 extends over 15 amino acids. Looked up from germline, CDR1 is SGHRS and CDR2 is YFSETQ. In this sample, this clonotype turned up a few times.

The V call is TRBV5-1, the J call TRBJ1-1; the match to TRBD1 covers 10 bases. The receptor comes from a human donor with advanced metastatic prostate, ovarian, gallbladder or colorectal cancer (not recorded which). This table probably holds off-target reads from a library built for another chain. Here the CDR3 DNA reads TGCGCCAGCAGGGCCTGGGACAGGGGTACCACTGAAGCTTTCTTT. It yields the protein CASRAWDRGTTEAFF. Using reference TRBV5-1 and TRBJ1-1 for the parts outside the CDR3, the full variable domain is KAGVTQTPRYLIKTRGQQVTLSCSPISGHRSVSWYQQTPGQGLQFLFEYFSETQRNKGNFPGRFSGRQFSNSRSEMNVSTLELGDSALYLCASRAWDRGTTEAFFGQGTRLTVV.